Below are 20 T cell receptor beta chains sequenced from a single sample in a study of T-cell reconstitution after alpha-beta-depleted transplantation in children. The TCRbeta library incorporated unique molecular identifiers. Each CDR3 protein is one row after TCRdb ran MiXCR on the PCR reads. The data hold some 550,000 distinct CDR3 sequences, with 20% to 25% observed a single time. Here the sequenced sample was PBMCs, mostly from graft donor cells, taken 360 days after TCRalphabeta/CD19-depleted stem cell transplant. The receptor source for this set is a boy less than two years old who had a stem cell transplant for acute myeloid leukemia, so the T cells may come from the graft donor.

CDR3 residues: CASSYSVRGGNEQYF. For the CDR3, the DNA is TGTGCCAGCAGTTACTCGGTTCGGGGAGGAAACGAGCAGTACTTC. The chain joins TRBV6-5 to TRBJ2-7; D might be TRBD2 (6 bases). V was clipped by 0 bases and J by 5 bases, with 14 bases between them. The V gene's germline CDR1 is MNHEY and CDR2 SVGAGI. The CDR3 consists of 15 residues.

The sample holds a few counts of this clonotype. CDR3 region: CATNKVPWCFPEETQYF. The CDR3 DNA follows: TGTGCCACGAACAAGGTGCCATGGTGTTTCCCCGAAGAGACCCAGTACTTC. This chain uses TRBV15 with TRBJ2-5, with D unresolved. The CDR3 is made up of 17 amino acids. Germline V gene lookup returns CDR1 LNHNV and CDR2 YYDKDF (reference sequence). Deletions cut 9 bases from V and 3 bases from J, with 26 bases between.

The J gene is TRBJ1-6, the V gene TRBV28; possible D gene TRBD1, 5 bases. The V end was cut by 4 bases, the J end by 10 bases, with 11 bases between. Germline lookup yields CDR1 MDHEN and CDR2 SYDVKM. The CDR3 length is 13 residues. The chain's CDR3 is CASSSGERSPLHF. The CDR3 DNA reads as TGTGCCAGCAGTTCGGGGGAGCGATCACCCCTCCACTTT. Complete variable domain (other parts from reference TRBV28 and TRBJ1-6): DVKVTQSSRYLVKRTGEKVFLECVQDMDHENMFWYRQDPGLGLRLIYFSYDVKMKEKGDIPEGYSVSREKKERFSLILESASTNQTSMYLCASSSGERSPLHFGNGTRLTVT.

The gene calls are TRBV9 and TRBJ2-7, with D possibly matching TRBD2 (5 bases). V was shortened by 3 bases and J by 6 bases, with 25 bases between the two germline ends. The CDR3 runs to 17 residues. The germline V gene encodes CDR1 SGDLS and CDR2 YYNGEE. The CDR3 is CASSATPLAGTIGEQYF. The CDR3 DNA reads as TGTGCCAGCAGCGCGACCCCTTTGGCGGGTACAATCGGCGAGCAGTACTTC. Combining the CDR3 with reference TRBV9 and TRBJ2-7 gives the whole variable domain DSGVTQTPKHLITATGQRVTLRCSPRSGDLSVYWYQQSLDQGLQFLIQYYNGEERAKGNILERFSAQQFPDLHSELNLSSLELGDSALYFCASSATPLAGTIGEQYFGPGTRLTVT.

The rearrangement uses TRBV2 and TRBJ1-5; no clear D gene. V shed 3 bases and J shed 0 bases, with 6 bases lying between them. Germline values: CDR1 SNHLY, CDR2 FYNNEI. CDR3 length equals 14 residues. The CDR3 bases are TGTGCCAGCAGTGAGTTATTTAGCAATCAGCCCCAGCATTTT. It yields the protein CASSELFSNQPQHF.

This chain joins TRBV2 and TRBJ2-1, with unresolved D. The V and J ends lost 7 bases and 3 bases respectively, with 22 bases between them. CDR1 SNHLY and CDR2 FYNNEI come from the germline V gene. The length of the CDR3 is 17 residues. The CDR3 DNA reads TGTGCCAGCATAGGCGGAGTATTAACTCCTATCTACAATGAGCAGTTCTTC. Protein product: CASIGGVLTPIYNEQFF.

The sample holds one count of this clonotype. The gene calls are TRBV4-1 and TRBJ2-6; the D gene is possibly TRBD2 (6 bases). Germline-derived CDR1 and CDR2 are MGHRA and YSYEKL. This CDR3 comprises 17 residues. Trimming removed 4 bases at V and 3 bases at J, with 16 bases between. The CDR3 reads CASSPGGARGGANVLTF. CDR3 nucleotide sequence: TGCGCCAGCAGCCCGGGCGGGGCGAGAGGTGGGGCCAACGTCCTGACTTTC.

This clonotype was picked up a small number of times. The chain uses TRBV2 and TRBJ1-1; TRBD1 is a possible D gene (6 bases). Trimming shortened V by 0 bases and J by 3 bases, and 14 bases separated the two germline ends. CDR1 is SNHLY, CDR2 FYNNEI, per germline. The length of the CDR3 is 16 residues. The CDR3 sequence is CASSEADSAKDTEAFF. CDR3 sequence (DNA): TGTGCCAGCAGTGAAGCGGACAGCGCGAAGGACACTGAAGCTTTCTTT.

This clonotype was seen at least ten times. This chain uses TRBV28 with TRBJ2-7; 10 bases line up with TRBD1. The V gene end was trimmed by 5 bases and the J gene end by 4 bases; junction bases not matched to a gene: 14. The CDR3 is 17 residues long. Germline assignment: CDR1 MDHEN and CDR2 SYDVKM. CDR3 sequence: CASSRVTGTGVGYEQYV. CDR3 sequence (DNA): TGTGCCAGCAGTCGCGTAACCGGGACAGGGGTGGGATACGAGCAGTACGTC.

This clonotype was recorded a few times. This chain connects TRBV4-3 to TRBJ1-1, with unresolved D. The CDR3 spans 13 residues. The V end was cut by 2 bases, the J end by 1 base, with 5 bases between. Germline values: CDR1 LGHNA, CDR2 YSLEER. The CDR3 coding sequence is TGCGCCAGCAGCCAACTTAAGAACACTGAAGCTTTCTTT. This sequence encodes CASSQLKNTEAFF.

This clonotype was counted at least ten times. The chain recombines TRBV5-1 with TRBJ2-7; TRBD1 matches 7 bases. Germline V gene data show CDR1 as SGHRS and CDR2 as YFSETQ. After removal of 4 bases from V and 5 bases from J, the junction contained 6 bases not matched to a gene. The CDR3 sequence is 13 residues long. CDR3 in DNA: TGCGCCAGCAGCCAAAACACAGGGGACGAGCAGTACGTC. This encodes CASSQNTGDEQYV.

The rearrangement joins TRBV27 to TRBJ1-1; TRBD1 might be the D (6 bases). CDR3 length: 14 amino acids. Germline V CDR1 and CDR2: MNHEY, SMNVEV (reference sequence). V lost 2 bases and J lost 5, with 12 bases in between. The CDR3, as DNA: TGTGCCAGCAGTTTAGGGGGGCGGGTAACTGAAGCTTTCTTT. Its protein is CASSLGGRVTEAFF.

This chain uses TRBV15 with TRBJ1-5, with D tentatively TRBD1 (6 bases). Per germline, CDR1 LNHNV and CDR2 YYDKDF (reference sequence). Trimming cost V 0 bases and J 6 bases, with 12 bases left between them. The CDR3 is made up of 15 amino acids. The CDR3 spells CATSRDFTGSQPQHF. The CDR3 nucleotides read TGTGCCACCAGCAGAGATTTTACAGGGTCTCAGCCCCAGCATTTT.

The chain couples TRBV5-4 to TRBJ2-2, with D uncertain. Germline V gene lookup returns CDR1 SGHNT and CDR2 YYREEE (reference sequence). Trimming removed 4 bases from V and 6 bases from J, with 7 bases in between. The CDR3 covers 12 residues. CDR3 region: CASSPDPGELFF. The DNA for the CDR3 is TGTGCCAGCAGCCCTGATCCCGGGGAGCTGTTTTTT.

This clonotype came up a few times. V is TRBV6-5 and J is TRBJ1-2; the D is unclear. The CDR3 extends over 17 amino acids. Germline V gene lookup returns CDR1 MNHEY and CDR2 SVGAGI. The V gene lost 0 bases and the J gene lost 7 bases, with 21 bases spanning the gap. This CDR3 is CASSYSTFGDPDCGYTF. The CDR3 DNA sequence: TGTGCCAGCAGTTACTCGACGTTTGGTGACCCAGACTGTGGCTACACCTTC.

V usage is TRBV2 and J usage is TRBJ2-3; D perhaps matches TRBD1 (5 bases). The CDR3 loop spans 14 amino acids. Germline CDR1 reads SNHLY; CDR2 reads FYNNEI. V was shortened by 2 bases and J by 6 bases, with 12 bases between the two germline ends. In nucleotides, the CDR3 is TGTGCCAGCAGTGAACACTTTAACAGGGATACGCAGTATTTT. It is translated as CASSEHFNRDTQYF.

This chain links TRBV20-1 with TRBJ2-7, with a possible D match to TRBD2 (6 bases). The CDR3 loop spans 15 amino acids. Trimming cost V 0 bases and J 0 bases, with 12 bases left between them. CDR1 DFQATT and CDR2 SNEGSKA come from the germline V gene (reference sequence). This CDR3 reads CSAREGTFSSYEQYF. DNA for the CDR3: TGCAGTGCTAGAGAAGGGACTTTTAGCTCCTACGAGCAGTACTTC.

This clonotype came up many times. The rearrangement links TRBV12-3 or TRBV12-4 to TRBJ2-5; D may be TRBD2 (5 bases). V dropped 4 bases and J dropped 5 bases, with 14 bases sitting between them. The CDR3 length is 14 residues. The CDR3 here is CASSSSWGAETQYF. In DNA form, the CDR3 reads TGTGCCAGCAGTTCTAGCTGGGGTGCGGAGACCCAGTACTTC.

This clonotype occurred many times. This chain connects TRBV29-1 to TRBJ2-1; D is perhaps TRBD2 (5 bases). The V end was cut by 3 bases, the J end by 5 bases, with 23 bases between. CDR1 is SQVTM, CDR2 ANQGSEA, per germline. The CDR3 length is 17 residues. The DNA for the CDR3 is TGCAGCGTTGATTTAGGCGGCTTCCCTAGCAAGGACAATGAGCAGTTCTTC. Protein sequence: CSVDLGGFPSKDNEQFF.

The chain has TRBV24-1 and TRBJ2-2; D could derive from TRBD1 or TRBD2 (5 bases each). The length of the CDR3 is 16 residues. V was clipped by 3 bases and J by 3 bases, with 13 bases between them. Germline CDR1 reads KGHDR; CDR2 reads SFDVKD. The CDR3 protein is CATSDGDGGDTGELFF. In DNA form, the CDR3 reads TGTGCCACCAGTGATGGGGACGGCGGAGACACCGGGGAGCTGTTTTTT.